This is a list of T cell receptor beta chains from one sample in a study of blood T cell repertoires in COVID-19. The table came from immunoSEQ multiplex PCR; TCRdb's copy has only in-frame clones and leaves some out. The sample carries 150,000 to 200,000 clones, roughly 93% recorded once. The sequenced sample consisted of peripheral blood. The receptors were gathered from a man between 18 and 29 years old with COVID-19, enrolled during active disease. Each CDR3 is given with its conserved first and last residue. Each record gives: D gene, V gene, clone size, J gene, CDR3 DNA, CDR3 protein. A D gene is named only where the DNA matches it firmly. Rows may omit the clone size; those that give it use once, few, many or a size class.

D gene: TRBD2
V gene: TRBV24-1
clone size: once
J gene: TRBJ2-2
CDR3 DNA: TGTGCCACCAGTGTCCTTAGCGGGAGAGGCACCGGGGAGCTGTTTTTT
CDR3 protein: CATSVLSGRGTGELFF

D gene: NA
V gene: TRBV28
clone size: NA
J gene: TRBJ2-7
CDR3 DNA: TGTGCCAGCAGTTTAGTAGACTCCTACGAGCAGTACTTC
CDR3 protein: CASSLVDSYEQYF

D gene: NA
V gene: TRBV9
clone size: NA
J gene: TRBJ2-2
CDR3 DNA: TGTGCCAGCAGCGTAGCGGGAGTTAACGGGGAGCTGTTTTTT
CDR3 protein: CASSVAGVNGELFF

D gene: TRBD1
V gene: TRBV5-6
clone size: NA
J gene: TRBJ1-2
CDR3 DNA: TGTGCCAGCAGCCCCGACAGGGGTGTTGTTAGCTACACCTTC
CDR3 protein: CASSPDRGVVSYTF

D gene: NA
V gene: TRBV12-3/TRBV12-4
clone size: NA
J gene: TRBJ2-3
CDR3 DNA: TGTGCCAGCAGTTTTGGCCACACAGATACGCAGTATTTT
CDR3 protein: CASSFGHTDTQYF

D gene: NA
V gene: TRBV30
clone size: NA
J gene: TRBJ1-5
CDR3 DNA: TGTGCCTGGACGACAGGAGACAATCAGCCCCAGCATTTT
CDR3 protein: CAWTTGDNQPQHF

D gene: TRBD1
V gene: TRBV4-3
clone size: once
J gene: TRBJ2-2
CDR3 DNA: TGCGCCAGCAGCCTAACTACCGGGACAGGGGAGGCCGGGGAGCTGTTTTTT
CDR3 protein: CASSLTTGTGEAGELFF

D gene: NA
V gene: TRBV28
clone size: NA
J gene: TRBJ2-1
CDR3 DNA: TGTGCCAGCAGTTTCGAGCAGGGGAGCTCCTACAATGAGCAGTTCTTC
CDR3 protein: CASSFEQGSSYNEQFF

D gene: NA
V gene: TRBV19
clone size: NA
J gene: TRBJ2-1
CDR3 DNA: TGTGCCAGTAGTCCCGTGACAGCCTACAATGAGCAGTTCTTC
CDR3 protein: CASSPVTAYNEQFF

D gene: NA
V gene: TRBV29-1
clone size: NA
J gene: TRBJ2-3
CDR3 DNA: TGCAGCGTTGAAGATTCCTATACGCAGTATTTT
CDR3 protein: CSVEDSYTQYF

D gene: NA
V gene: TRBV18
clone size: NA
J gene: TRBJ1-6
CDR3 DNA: TGTGCCAGCTCACCATACTGGGACAACTATAATTCACCCCTCCACTTT
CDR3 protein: CASSPYWDNYNSPLHF

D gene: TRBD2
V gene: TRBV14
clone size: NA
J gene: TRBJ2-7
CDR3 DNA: TGTGCCAGCAGCACCTCCCGGCTACTAGCGGGACACGAGCAGTACTTC
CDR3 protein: CASSTSRLLAGHEQYF

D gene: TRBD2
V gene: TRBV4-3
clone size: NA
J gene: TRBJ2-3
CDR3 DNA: TGCGCCAGCAGCCAAATAGCGGGAGTGAAAGATACGCAGTATTTT
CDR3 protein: CASSQIAGVKDTQYF

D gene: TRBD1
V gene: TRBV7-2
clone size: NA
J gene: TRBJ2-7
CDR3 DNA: TGTGCCAGCAGCCTCCGGACAGGGGTATACGAGCAGTACTTC
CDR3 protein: CASSLRTGVYEQYF

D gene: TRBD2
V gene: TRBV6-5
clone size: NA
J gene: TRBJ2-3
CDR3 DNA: TGTGCCAGCCGGGGGGACTGGTCGTCAGATACGCAGTATTTT
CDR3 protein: CASRGDWSSDTQYF

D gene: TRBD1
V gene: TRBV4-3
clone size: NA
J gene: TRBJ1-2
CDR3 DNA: TGCGCCAGCAGCCAACACAGGGGCCACCTCTATGGCTACACCTTC
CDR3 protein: CASSQHRGHLYGYTF

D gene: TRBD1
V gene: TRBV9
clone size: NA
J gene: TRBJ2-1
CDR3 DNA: TGTGCCAGCAGCGTAGTTGGGACAGGGGCCAGTGAGCAGTTCTTC
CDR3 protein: CASSVVGTGASEQFF

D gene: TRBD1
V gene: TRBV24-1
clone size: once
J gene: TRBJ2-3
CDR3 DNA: TGTGCCACCAGTGACAGGGGACAGGGCACAGATACGCAGTATTTT
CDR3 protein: CATSDRGQGTDTQYF

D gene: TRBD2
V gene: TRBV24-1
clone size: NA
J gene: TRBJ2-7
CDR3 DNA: TGTGCCACCAGTCACAGCGGGAGTCGTAACGAGCAGTACTTC
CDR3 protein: CATSHSGSRNEQYF

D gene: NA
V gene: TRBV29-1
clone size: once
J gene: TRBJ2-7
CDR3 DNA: TGCAGCGTTGATATAGGGGGTACCTACGAGCAGTACTTC
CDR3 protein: CSVDIGGTYEQYF

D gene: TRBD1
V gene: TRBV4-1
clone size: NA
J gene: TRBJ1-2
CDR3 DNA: TGCGCCAGCAGCCAAGTGTCTACAGGGGCGGGTGGCTACACCTTC
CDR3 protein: CASSQVSTGAGGYTF

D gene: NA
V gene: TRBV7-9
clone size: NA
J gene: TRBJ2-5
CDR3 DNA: TGTGCCAGCAGCTTAAGGAGGGTCCAAAAAGAGACCCAGTACTTC
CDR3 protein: CASSLRRVQKETQYF

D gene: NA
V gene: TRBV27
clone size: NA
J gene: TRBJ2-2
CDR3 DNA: TGTGCCAGCAGTTTTGGAGGCCCAGTGGTCGGGGAGCTGTTTTTT
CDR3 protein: CASSFGGPVVGELFF

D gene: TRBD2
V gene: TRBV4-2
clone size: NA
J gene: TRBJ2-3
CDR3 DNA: TGTGCCAGCAGCCAAGATCACCTAGCGGGTACAGATACGCAGTATTTT
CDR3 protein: CASSQDHLAGTDTQYF

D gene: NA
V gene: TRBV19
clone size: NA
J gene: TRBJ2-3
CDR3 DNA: TGTGCCAGTAGTATATTCGCGGGAAGCACAGATACGCAGTATTTT
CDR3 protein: CASSIFAGSTDTQYF

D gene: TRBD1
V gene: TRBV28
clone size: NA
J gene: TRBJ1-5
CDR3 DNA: TGTGCCAGCAGTCCAAACAGGGGAGGCAATCAGCCCCAGCATTTT
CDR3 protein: CASSPNRGGNQPQHF

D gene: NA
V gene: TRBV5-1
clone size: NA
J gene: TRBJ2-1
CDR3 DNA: TGCGCCAGCAGCTTCGGACTGAACAATGAGCAGTTCTTC
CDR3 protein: CASSFGLNNEQFF

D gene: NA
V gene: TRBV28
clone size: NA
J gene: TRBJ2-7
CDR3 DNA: TGTGCCAGCAGTTTATCCGGCGGAGACTACGAGCAGTACTTC
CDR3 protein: CASSLSGGDYEQYF

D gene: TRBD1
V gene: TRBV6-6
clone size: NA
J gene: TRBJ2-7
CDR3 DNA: TGTGCCAGCCAGGGACAGGGAGTCGAGCAGTACTTC
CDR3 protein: CASQGQGVEQYF